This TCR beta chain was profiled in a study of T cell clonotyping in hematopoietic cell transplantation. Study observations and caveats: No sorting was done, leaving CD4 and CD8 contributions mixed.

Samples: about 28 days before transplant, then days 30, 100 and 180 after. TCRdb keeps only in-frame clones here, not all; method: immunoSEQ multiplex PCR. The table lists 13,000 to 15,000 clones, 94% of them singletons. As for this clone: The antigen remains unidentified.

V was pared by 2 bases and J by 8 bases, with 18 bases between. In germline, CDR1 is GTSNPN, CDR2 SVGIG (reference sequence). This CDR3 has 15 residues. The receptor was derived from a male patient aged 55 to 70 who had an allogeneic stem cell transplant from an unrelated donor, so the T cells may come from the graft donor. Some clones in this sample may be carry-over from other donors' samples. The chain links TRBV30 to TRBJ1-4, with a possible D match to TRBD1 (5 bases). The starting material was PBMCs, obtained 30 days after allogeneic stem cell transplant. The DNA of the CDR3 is TGTGCCTGGAGTCCTTGGAGTCAGGGTGGGGAAAAACTGTTTTTT. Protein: CAWSPWSQGGEKLFF.